This TCR beta chain was documented in a study of blood T cell repertoires in COVID-19. In the study's own analysis: Estimation of nucleated cell counts was performed using reference gene primer amplification. Profiling relied on immunoSEQ multiplex PCR, and the TCRdb table lists in-frame clones only, not all of them. D and trimming come from the DNA, and the V and J calls and clone size come from that table. The table lists 150,000 or so clones, roughly 76% of them singletons. CDR1 LGHDT and CDR2 YNNKEL come from the germline V gene (reference sequence). V lost 3 bases, J lost 5 bases, and 16 bases lay in between. The CDR3 is 15 amino acids.

The J gene is TRBJ2-5, the V gene TRBV3-1 (or the pseudogene TRBV3-2); tentative D call: TRBD2 (7 bases). The origin of this receptor is a woman aged 45-60 years with active or convalescent COVID-19. Sequenced input: peripheral blood. CDR3 amino acids: CASSQGREGGETQYF. The CDR3 region has the DNA TGTGCCAGCAGCCAGGGACGTGAGGGGGGGGAGACCCAGTACTTC.